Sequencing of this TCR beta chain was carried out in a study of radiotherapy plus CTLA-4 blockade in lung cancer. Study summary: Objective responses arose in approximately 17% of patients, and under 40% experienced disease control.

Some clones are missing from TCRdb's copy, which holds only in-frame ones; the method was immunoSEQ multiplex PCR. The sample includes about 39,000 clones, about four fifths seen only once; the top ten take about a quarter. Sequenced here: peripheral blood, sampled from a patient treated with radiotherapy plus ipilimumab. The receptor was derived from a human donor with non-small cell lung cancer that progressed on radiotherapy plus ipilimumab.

CDR3 nucleotide sequence: TGTGCCAGCTCAACAGGGACAGAGACTGAAGCTTTCTTT. It codes for CASSTGTETEAFF. The chain carries TRBV18 and TRBJ1-1; TRBD1 matches 7 bases. The CDR3 loop spans 13 amino acids. From germline, CDR1 is KGHSH and CDR2 LQKENI. Losses at the gene ends were 5 bases for V and 5 bases for J; bases not matched to a gene: 5.